These 10 T cell receptor beta chains share one sample of origin, sequenced in a study of cytomegalovirus exposure and HLA in healthy donors. TCRdb's copy holds only in-frame clones and misses some; the assay was immunoSEQ multiplex PCR. The profile shows approximately 220,000 clones, roughly 89% of them singletons. The material sequenced was PBMCs. These receptors came from a man aged 18 to 30 in good health and CMV-seronegative.

The chain is built from TRBV5-1 and TRBJ2-3; the D gene is possibly TRBD1 (7 bases). Deletions cut 3 bases from V and 3 bases from J, with 17 bases between. CDR3 length: 16 residues. Germline V gives CDR1 SGHRS, CDR2 YFSETQ. The CDR3 spells CASSWGAGTATDTQYF. In DNA, the CDR3 is TGCGCCAGCAGCTGGGGGGCTGGGACAGCTACAGATACGCAGTATTTT.

This clone occurred a few times. The gene calls are TRBV7-3 and TRBJ1-2; no reliable D call. Trimming removed 0 bases from V and 1 base from J, with 9 bases in between. Germline V gives CDR1 SGHTA, CDR2 FQGTGA. CDR3 length: 15 residues. CDR3 bases: TGTGCCAGCAGCTTAACGGGTCGGGATAACTATGGCTACACCTTC. Translation: CASSLTGRDNYGYTF.

CDR3 region: CASSQSGTENSGSNEKLFF. CDR3 in DNA: TGCGCCAGCAGTCAATCGGGGACAGAAAATAGTGGGTCCAATGAAAAACTGTTTTTT. The chain uses TRBV23-1 and TRBJ1-4, with 7 bases aligning to TRBD1. TRBV23-1 is an ORF; its function is uncertain. The CDR3 covers 19 residues. V shed 0 bases, J shed 5 bases, and the junction held 15 bases outside the gene matches.

V is TRBV28 and J is TRBJ1-6, with D perhaps TRBD1 (6 bases). The CDR3 totals 14 residues. V was shortened by 2 bases and J by 10 bases, with 12 bases between the two germline ends. Germline-derived CDR1 and CDR2 are MDHEN and SYDVKM. The CDR3 DNA sequence: TGTGCCAGCAGTTTAAGGACAGATTCATCACCCCTCCACTTT. This sequence encodes CASSLRTDSSPLHF.

The V gene is TRBV6-5, the J gene TRBJ2-2; D gene unclear. Germline values: CDR1 MNHEY, CDR2 SVGAGI. V dropped 3 bases and J dropped 6 bases, with 17 bases sitting between them. There are 16 residues in the CDR3. The CDR3: CASSYAEKEWAGELFF. The CDR3 DNA reads TGTGCCAGCAGTTATGCGGAGAAGGAATGGGCCGGGGAGCTGTTTTTT.

V and J are TRBV30 and TRBJ1-1, with unresolved D. This CDR3 comprises 13 residues. Trimming removed 1 base at V and 2 bases at J, with 8 bases between. Germline V lookup: CDR1 GTSNPN, CDR2 SVGIG (reference sequence). CDR3 amino acids: CAWSDGFNTEAFF. CDR3 DNA: TGTGCCTGGAGTGATGGCTTTAACACTGAAGCTTTCTTT.

This chain connects TRBV5-4 to TRBJ2-5, with TRBD2 matching 8 bases. Losses at the gene ends were 0 bases for V and 4 bases for J; bases not matched to a gene: 2. CDR1 and CDR2 (germline): SGHNT, YYREEE (reference sequence). The CDR3 is 14 residues long. CDR3 nucleotides: TGTGCCAGCAGCTTGGGTAGCGGGGCAGAGACCCAGTACTTC. Translation: CASSLGSGAETQYF.

This clone was detected only a few times. The chain links TRBV7-7 to TRBJ1-6; D unresolved. V was cut by 2 bases and J by 10 bases, with 9 bases left in between. Germline V gene sequence: CDR1 SSHAT, CDR2 FNYEAQ (reference sequence). The CDR3 is 13 residues long. CDR3 sequence (DNA): TGTGCCAGCAGCTTATCGAGCGACTCACCCCTCCACTTT. Its translation is CASSLSSDSPLHF. The full variable domain, in which reference TRBV7-7 and TRBJ1-6 provide the parts outside the CDR3, is GAGVSQSPRYKVTKRGQDVTLRCDPISSHATLYWYQQALGQGPEFLTYFNYEAQPDKSGLPSDRFSAERPEGSISTLTIQRTEQRDSAMYRCASSLSSDSPLHFGNGTRLTVT.

This clone was counted between two and nine times. The V gene is TRBV27, the J gene TRBJ2-2; D gene uncertain. The germline CDR1 and CDR2 sequences are MNHEY and SMNVEV (reference sequence). The CDR3 runs to 13 residues. V was trimmed by 3 bases and J by 8 bases, leaving 10 bases between them. The CDR3 protein is CASSLRGPGELFF. The DNA for the CDR3 is TGTGCCAGCAGTTTGCGCGGCCCTGGGGAGCTGTTTTTT.

The rearrangement links TRBV29-1 to TRBJ2-7; the D is unclear. CDR3 length equals 14 residues. CDR1 is SQVTM and CDR2 is ANQGSEA in the germline V gene. V lost 4 bases, J lost 2 bases, and 15 bases lay in between. The CDR3 region has the DNA TGCAGCGTTGCCTTCCAGGATTGGACCTACGAGCAGTACTTC. Encoded protein: CSVAFQDWTYEQYF.